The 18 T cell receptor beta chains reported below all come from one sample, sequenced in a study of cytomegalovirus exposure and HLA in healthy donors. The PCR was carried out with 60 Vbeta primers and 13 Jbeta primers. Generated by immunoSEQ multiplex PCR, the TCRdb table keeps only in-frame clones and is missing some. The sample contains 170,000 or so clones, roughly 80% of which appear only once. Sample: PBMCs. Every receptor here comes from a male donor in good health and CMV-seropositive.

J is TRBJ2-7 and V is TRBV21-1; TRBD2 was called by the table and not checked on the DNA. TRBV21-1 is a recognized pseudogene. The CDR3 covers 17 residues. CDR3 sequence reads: CASSKGASGSPPYEQYF. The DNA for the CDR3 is TGTGCCAGCAGCAAAGGGGCTAGCGGGAGTCCCCCCTACGAGCAGTACTTC.

The CDR3 region is CAWSNRRGEKLFF. The CDR3 DNA reads as TGTGCCTGGAGTAACCGGAGGGGTGAAAAACTGTTTTTT. This chain uses TRBV30 with TRBJ1-4; TRBD1 is a possible D gene (5 bases). CDR3 length equals 13 residues. CDR1 is GTSNPN and CDR2 is SVGIG in the germline V gene (reference sequence). Trimming cost V 2 bases and J 7 bases, with 11 bases left between them.

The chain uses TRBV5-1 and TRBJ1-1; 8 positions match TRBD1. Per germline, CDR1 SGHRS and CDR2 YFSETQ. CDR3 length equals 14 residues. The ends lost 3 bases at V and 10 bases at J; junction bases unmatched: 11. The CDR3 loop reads CASSSTDRERGAFF. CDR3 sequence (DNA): TGCGCCAGCAGCTCAACGGACAGGGAAAGGGGAGCTTTCTTT.

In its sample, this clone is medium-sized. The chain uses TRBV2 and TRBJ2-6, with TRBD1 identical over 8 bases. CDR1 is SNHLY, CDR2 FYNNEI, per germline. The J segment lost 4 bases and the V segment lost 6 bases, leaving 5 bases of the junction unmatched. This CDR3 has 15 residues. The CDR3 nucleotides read TGTGCCAGCAGGGACAGGGAGGACGGGGCCAACGTCCTGACTTTC. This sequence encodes CASRDREDGANVLTF.

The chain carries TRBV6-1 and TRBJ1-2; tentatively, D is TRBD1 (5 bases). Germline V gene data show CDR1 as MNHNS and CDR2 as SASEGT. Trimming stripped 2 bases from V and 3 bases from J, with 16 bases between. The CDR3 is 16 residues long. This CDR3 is CASSENFRAGHYGYTF. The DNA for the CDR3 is TGTGCCAGCAGTGAAAATTTCAGGGCAGGGCACTATGGCTACACCTTC.

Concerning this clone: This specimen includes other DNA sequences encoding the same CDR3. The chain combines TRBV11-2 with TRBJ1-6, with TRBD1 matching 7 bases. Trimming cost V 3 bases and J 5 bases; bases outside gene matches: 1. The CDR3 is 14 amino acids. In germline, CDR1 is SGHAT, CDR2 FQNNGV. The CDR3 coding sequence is TGTGCCAGCAGCTTGGGACAGAATAATTCACCCCTCCACTTT. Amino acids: CASSLGQNNSPLHF.

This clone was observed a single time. The CDR3 DNA reads TGTGCCAGCAGTTACCTACCACAGTTTTCGGATGGCTACACCTTC. This gives the protein CASSYLPQFSDGYTF. This chain joins TRBV6-5 and TRBJ1-2; no reliable D call. The V and J ends lost 2 bases and 6 bases respectively, with 16 bases between them. The CDR3 is 15 residues long. Germline V gene lookup returns CDR1 MNHEY and CDR2 SVGAGI.

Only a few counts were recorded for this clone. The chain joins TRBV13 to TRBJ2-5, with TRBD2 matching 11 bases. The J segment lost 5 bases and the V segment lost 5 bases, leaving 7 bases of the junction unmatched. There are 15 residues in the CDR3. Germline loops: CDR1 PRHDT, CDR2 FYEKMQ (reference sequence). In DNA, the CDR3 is TGTGCCAGCAGCGGTACTAGCGGGAGCCCGGAGACCCAGTACTTC. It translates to CASSGTSGSPETQYF.

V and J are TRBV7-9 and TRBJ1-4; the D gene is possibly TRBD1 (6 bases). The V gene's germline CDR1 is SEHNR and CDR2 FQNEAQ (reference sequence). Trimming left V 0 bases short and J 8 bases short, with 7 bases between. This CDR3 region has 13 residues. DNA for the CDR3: TGTGCCAGCAGCTTAGCGGGGGCCGAAAAACTGTTTTTT. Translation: CASSLAGAEKLFF.

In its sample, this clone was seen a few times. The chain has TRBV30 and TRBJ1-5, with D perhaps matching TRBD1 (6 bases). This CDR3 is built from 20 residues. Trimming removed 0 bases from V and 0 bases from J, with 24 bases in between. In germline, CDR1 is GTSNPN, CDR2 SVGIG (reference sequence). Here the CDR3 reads CAWSVSNFADSSYSNQPQHF. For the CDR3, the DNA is TGTGCCTGGAGTGTATCAAATTTCGCGGACAGTTCCTATAGCAATCAGCCCCAGCATTTT.

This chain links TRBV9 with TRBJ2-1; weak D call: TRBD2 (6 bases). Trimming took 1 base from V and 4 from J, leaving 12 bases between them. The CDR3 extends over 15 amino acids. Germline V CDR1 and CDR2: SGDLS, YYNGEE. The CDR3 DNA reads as TGTGCCAGCAGCGTAAGGAGCGGGCCGTACAATGAGCAGTTCTTC. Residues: CASSVRSGPYNEQFF.

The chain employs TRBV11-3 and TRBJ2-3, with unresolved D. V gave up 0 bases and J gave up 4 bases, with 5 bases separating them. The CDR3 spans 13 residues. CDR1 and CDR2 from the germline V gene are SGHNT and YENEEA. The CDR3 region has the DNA TGTGCCAGCAGCTTAGATGTCGCAGATACGCAGTATTTT. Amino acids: CASSLDVADTQYF.

The DNA of the CDR3 is TGCGCCAGCAGCTGGCTGCAGGGATACGAGCAGTACTTC. Protein sequence: CASSWLQGYEQYF. This chain joins TRBV5-1 and TRBJ2-7, with a possible D match to TRBD1 (5 bases). Between the trimmed V and J ends, which lost 3 bases and 4 bases, there was a span of 11 bases. In germline, CDR1 is SGHRS, CDR2 YFSETQ. This CDR3 has 13 amino acids.

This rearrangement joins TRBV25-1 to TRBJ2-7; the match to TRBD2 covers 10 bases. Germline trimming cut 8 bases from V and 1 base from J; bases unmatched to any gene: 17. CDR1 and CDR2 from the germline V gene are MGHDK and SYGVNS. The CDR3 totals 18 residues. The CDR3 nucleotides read TGTGCCAGCGCTCCACCTTTGGGTAGCGGGAGGACGTCCTACGAGCAGTACTTC. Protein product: CASAPPLGSGRTSYEQYF.

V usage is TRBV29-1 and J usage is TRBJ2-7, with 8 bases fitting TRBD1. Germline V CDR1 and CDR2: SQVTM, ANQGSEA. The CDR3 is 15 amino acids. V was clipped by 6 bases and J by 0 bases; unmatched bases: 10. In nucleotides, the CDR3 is TGCAGCGTGGCATGGGACAGGTATTACTCCTACGAGCAGTACTTC. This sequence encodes CSVAWDRYYSYEQYF.

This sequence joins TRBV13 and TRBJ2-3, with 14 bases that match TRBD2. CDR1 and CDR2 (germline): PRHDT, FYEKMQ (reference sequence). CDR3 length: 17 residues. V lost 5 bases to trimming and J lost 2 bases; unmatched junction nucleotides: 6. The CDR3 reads CASSRRTSGRITDTQYF. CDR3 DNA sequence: TGTGCCAGCAGCCGTAGGACTAGCGGGAGGATCACAGATACGCAGTATTTT.

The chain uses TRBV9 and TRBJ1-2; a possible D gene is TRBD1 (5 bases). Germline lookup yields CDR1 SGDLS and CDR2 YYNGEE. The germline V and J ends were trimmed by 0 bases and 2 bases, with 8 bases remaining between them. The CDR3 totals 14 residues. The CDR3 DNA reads TGTGCCAGCAGCGTAGGACAGCCCAACTATGGCTACACCTTC. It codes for CASSVGQPNYGYTF.

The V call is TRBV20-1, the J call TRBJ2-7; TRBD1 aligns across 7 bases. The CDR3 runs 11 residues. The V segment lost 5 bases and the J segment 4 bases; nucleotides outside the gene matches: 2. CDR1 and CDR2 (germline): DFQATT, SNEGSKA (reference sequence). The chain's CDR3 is CSARQGYEQYF. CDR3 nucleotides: TGCAGTGCTCGACAGGGATACGAGCAGTACTTC.